The rows below give T cell receptor beta chains drawn from one sample of a study of shared clonotypes between healthy human individuals. Libraries were prepared by immunoSEQ multiplex PCR; TCRdb keeps only in-frame clonotypes and omits some of them. The top ten clones hold about 0.13% of a sample with some 2,100,000 clones, almost 96% of them seen once. The source material was naive CD4+ T cells sorted from blood. These receptors came from a man between 18 and 29 years old in good health. Both conserved end residues are part of each CDR3. D genes are given only for firm matches. Part of the rows lack a size; the others show once, few, many or a class for expanded clones.

size | J | V | D | DNA | CDR3
- | TRBJ2-7 | TRBV11-2 | TRBD2 | TGTGCCAGCAGCTTAGGCTCTAGCGGGAAACACGAGCAGTACTTC | CASSLGSSGKHEQYF
once | TRBJ2-7 | TRBV20-1 | - | TGCAGTGCTACTGAAGGTTACGAGCAGTACTTC | CSATEGYEQYF
- | TRBJ2-7 | TRBV7-9 | TRBD2 | TGTGCCAGCAGCCAGAGGCCCGGGGGACTAGCGGGAAACGAGCAGTACTTC | CASSQRPGGLAGNEQYF
- | TRBJ2-1 | TRBV5-4 | - | TGTGCCAGCAGCAGGTCCTGGGACGGACGCTACAATGAGCAGTTCTTC | CASSRSWDGRYNEQFF
- | TRBJ2-3 | TRBV5-4 | TRBD2 | TGTGCCAGCAGCTTGGCGCCTTGGCTAGCGGGAGGATCAGATACGCAGTATTTT | CASSLAPWLAGGSDTQYF
- | TRBJ1-2 | TRBV5-4 | - | TGTGCCAGCAGGTCACAGGGACAAGGCTACACCTTC | CASRSQGQGYTF
- | TRBJ2-7 | TRBV7-2 | - | TGTGCCAGCAACTCAGAAGGACGTGACCACCTGGGGCAGTACTTC | CASNSEGRDHLGQYF
- | TRBJ1-1 | TRBV6-4 | - | TGTGCCAGCAGTCCAGAGAATGGAAAAACTGAAGCTTTCTTT | CASSPENGKTEAFF
- | TRBJ2-1 | TRBV4-1 | - | TGCGCCAGCAGCCAACCGACAGCCGGGTACAATGAGCAGTTCTTC | CASSQPTAGYNEQFF
once | TRBJ2-3 | TRBV5-1 | TRBD2 | TGCGCCAGCAGCGGCGGGGGAGGGGCAGATACGCAGTATTTT | CASSGGGGADTQYF
- | TRBJ1-1 | TRBV7-9 | - | TGTGCCCACTCCGGGACGAACACTGAAGCTTTCTTT | CAHSGTNTEAFF
- | TRBJ2-5 | TRBV5-6 | - | TGTGCCAGCAGCTTGCAGCTAGGGGAGACCCAGTACTTC | CASSLQLGETQYF
- | TRBJ1-5 | TRBV30 | TRBD1 | TGTGCCTGGAGCCCGACAGGGTTTGGCAATCAGCCCCAGCATTTT | CAWSPTGFGNQPQHF
- | TRBJ2-3 | TRBV7-9 | TRBD2 | TGTGCCAGCAGCTTACTGCCAGGGAGGGGAGATACGCAGTATTTT | CASSLLPGRGDTQYF